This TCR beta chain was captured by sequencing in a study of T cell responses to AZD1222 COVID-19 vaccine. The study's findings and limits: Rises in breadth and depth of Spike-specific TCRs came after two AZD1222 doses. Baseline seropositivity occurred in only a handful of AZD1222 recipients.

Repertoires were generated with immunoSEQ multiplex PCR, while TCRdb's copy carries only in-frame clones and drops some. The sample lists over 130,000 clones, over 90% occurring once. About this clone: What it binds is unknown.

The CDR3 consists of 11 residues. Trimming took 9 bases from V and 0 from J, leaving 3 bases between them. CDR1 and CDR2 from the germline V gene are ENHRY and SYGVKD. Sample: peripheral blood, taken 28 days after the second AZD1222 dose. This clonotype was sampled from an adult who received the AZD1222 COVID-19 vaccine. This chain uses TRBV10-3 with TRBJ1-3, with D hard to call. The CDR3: CAINSGNTIYF. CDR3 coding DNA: TGTGCCATTAACTCTGGAAACACCATATATTTT.